The 32 T cell receptor beta chains below come from one sample, sequenced in a study of identical twins. TCRdb ran MiXCR on the 5' RACE reads and lists one entry per CDR3 protein. Among fewer than 900,000 distinct CDR3 sequences listed, around 20% were seen once. The same sample was also studied in work on T cells expressing NK-cell markers.

Specimen: PBMCs. Receptors were obtained from a woman aged 18-29 years in good health.

This clonotype has just a few counts. The chain employs TRBV29-1 and TRBJ1-1; D gene uncertain. The germline V gene has CDR1 SQVTM and CDR2 ANQGSEA. V was shortened by 3 bases and J by 0 bases, with 8 bases between the two germline ends. The CDR3 runs 13 residues. The CDR3 nucleotides read TGCAGCGTTGATGCAGCAATGAACACTGAAGCTTTCTTT. Protein product: CSVDAAMNTEAFF.

This clonotype has only a few counts. This chain joins TRBV5-1 and TRBJ2-1, with 7 positions matching TRBD2. This CDR3 has 16 amino acids. Germline values: CDR1 SGHRS, CDR2 YFSETQ. With V trimmed by 4 bases and J by 5 bases, 12 bases remained unmatched. The CDR3 region is CASSRLAFPEDNEQFF. The DNA for the CDR3 is TGCGCCAGCAGCCGACTAGCTTTCCCAGAGGACAATGAGCAGTTCTTC.

The genes are TRBV11-3 and TRBJ2-3; TRBD2 agrees at 9 bases. Germline V CDR1 and CDR2: SGHNT, YENEEA. The V and J ends lost 4 bases and 2 bases, in that order; junction bases with no gene match: 10. The CDR3 loop spans 17 amino acids. The CDR3 DNA reads as TGTGCCAGCAGCTACAACACCGCGGGGGGGCTCACAGATACGCAGTATTTT. Translation gives CASSYNTAGGLTDTQYF.

The rearrangement joins TRBV6-2 or TRBV6-3 to TRBJ1-5; maybe TRBD1 (6 bases). Per the germline V gene, CDR1 is MNHEY and CDR2 is SVGEGT. The CDR3 covers 13 residues. Trimming shortened V by 6 bases and J by 6 bases, and 12 bases separated the two germline ends. DNA of the CDR3: TGTGCCAGCAGGGGGGGGCGGATTCAGCCCCAGCATTTT. It codes for CASRGGRIQPQHF.

There are many counts of this clonotype. The chain carries TRBV5-1 and TRBJ2-5; D might be TRBD1 (5 bases). Trimming cost V 0 bases and J 5 bases, with 17 bases left between them. Germline V lookup: CDR1 SGHRS, CDR2 YFSETQ. This CDR3 is built from 16 residues. The CDR3, as DNA: TGCGCCAGCAGCTTGGATTACGCAGGGCATGGGGAGACCCAGTACTTC. Translated, it gives CASSLDYAGHGETQYF.

There are a few counts of this clonotype. V usage is TRBV5-5 and J usage is TRBJ2-2, with a tentative D call TRBD2 (5 bases). Trimming cost V 6 bases and J 5 bases, with 20 bases left between them. Germline CDR1 and CDR2: SGHKS and YYEKEE (reference sequence). The CDR3 spans 16 residues. Written as DNA, the CDR3 is TGTGCCAGCACCAATCGAACCCTAGCTCGGACCGGGGAGCTGTTTTTT. It codes for CASTNRTLARTGELFF.

V usage is TRBV20-1 and J usage is TRBJ2-7, with 8 bases lining up with TRBD2. This CDR3 is 14 amino acids long. Unmatched junction bases numbered 12, after V lost 6 bases and J lost 5 bases. The germline CDR1 and CDR2 sequences are DFQATT and SNEGSKA (reference sequence). CDR3 amino acids: CSAPRADGGDEQYF. CDR3 DNA: TGCAGTGCCCCCCGGGCTGACGGGGGGGACGAGCAGTACTTC.

The chain has TRBV7-9 and TRBJ2-1; D gene unclear. The CDR3 loop spans 15 amino acids. Trimming removed 4 bases at V and 6 bases at J, with 16 bases between. Germline V gene lookup returns CDR1 SEHNR and CDR2 FQNEAQ (reference sequence). The CDR3 is CASSYGRWAGNEQFF. The DNA of the CDR3 is TGTGCCAGCAGCTATGGGCGTTGGGCAGGCAATGAGCAGTTCTTC.

This clonotype was counted many times. The gene calls are TRBV15 and TRBJ2-5; D unresolved. Germline CDR1 is LNHNV and CDR2 is YYDKDF (reference sequence). The ends were cut back, 8 bases at V and 5 bases at J, with 18 bases in the middle. CDR3 size: 14 residues. CDR3 in DNA: TGTGCCACCGCTCTACGGCTCGAGTCGGAGACCCAGTACTTC. It codes for CATALRLESETQYF. Using reference TRBV15 and TRBJ2-5 for the parts outside the CDR3, the full variable domain is DAMVIQNPRYQVTQFGKPVTLSCSQTLNHNVMYWYQQKSSQAPKLLFHYYDKDFNNEADTPDNFQSRRPNTSFCFLDIRSPGLGDTAMYLCATALRLESETQYFGPGTRLLVL.

This rearrangement joins TRBV20-1 to TRBJ2-5; D might be TRBD2 (6 bases). The CDR3 is 12 residues long. Per germline, CDR1 DFQATT and CDR2 SNEGSKA (reference sequence). Trimming pared 3 bases from V and 4 bases from J, leaving 9 bases between. The CDR3 bases are TGCAGTGCTAGGCAAGCGGGAGAGACCCAGTACTTC. Translating it yields CSARQAGETQYF.

This clonotype was detected only a few times. The V gene is TRBV10-3, the J gene TRBJ2-5; possible D gene TRBD2, 6 bases. Trimming took 11 bases from V and 3 from J, leaving 19 bases between them. This CDR3 has 14 residues. Germline V gene lookup returns CDR1 ENHRY and CDR2 SYGVKD. The CDR3, as DNA: TGTGCCTCTCAACCGGGACTTGGGAAAGAGACCCAGTACTTC. Amino acids: CASQPGLGKETQYF.

The chain has TRBV20-1 and TRBJ2-2, with 9 bases aligning to TRBD2. V lost 3 bases to trimming and J lost 8 bases; unmatched junction nucleotides: 7. In germline, CDR1 is DFQATT, CDR2 SNEGSKA (reference sequence). This CDR3 has 14 residues. The CDR3 region is CSASQREVAGELFF. As DNA, the CDR3 is TGCAGTGCTAGCCAGCGGGAGGTTGCTGGGGAGCTGTTTTTT.

This clonotype was seen just once. The rearrangement links TRBV7-8 to TRBJ1-1; TRBD1 matches at 7 bases. The trim removed 6 bases at V and 10 bases at J, leaving 14 bases unmatched. Germline values: CDR1 SGHVS, CDR2 FQNEAQ. The CDR3 has 14 amino acids. As DNA, the CDR3 is TGTGCCAGCAGTCTCCCTGCGGGACAGAGGTCAGCTTTCTTT. Its translation is CASSLPAGQRSAFF.

This clonotype has ten or more counts. The V and J genes are TRBV10-1 and TRBJ2-3, with 9 bases identical to TRBD1. Trimming took 6 bases from V and 2 from J; bases not matched to a gene: 6. Germline CDR1 is WNHNN and CDR2 is SYGVQD (reference sequence). CDR3 length: 15 residues. The CDR3 DNA sequence: TGCGCCAGCAGACCCGGGACAGGGACCACAGATACGCAGTATTTT. It is translated as CASRPGTGTTDTQYF.

This clonotype was observed a handful of times. The CDR3 sequence: CSARDSGGPGELFF. CDR3 DNA sequence: TGCAGTGCTAGAGATAGTGGGGGGCCCGGGGAGCTGTTTTTT. The chain recombines TRBV20-1 with TRBJ2-2, with D perhaps assigned TRBD1 or TRBD2 (6 bases each). Germline CDR1 and CDR2: DFQATT and SNEGSKA (reference sequence). The CDR3 sequence is 14 residues long. The V end lost 0 bases, the J end lost 6 bases, and 11 bases lay between the germline ends.

The chain joins TRBV4-2 to TRBJ2-3, with D unclear. The CDR3 spans 16 residues. CDR1 is LGHNA and CDR2 is YNFKEQ in the germline V gene. V shed 1 base and J shed 2 bases, with 13 bases lying between them. The CDR3 DNA reads as TGTGCCAGCAGCCAAGTTAGTAGGCAGGTCACAGATACGCAGTATTTT. Encoded protein: CASSQVSRQVTDTQYF.

This clonotype has ten or more counts. The CDR3 protein is CASSLTDTQYF. The DNA for the CDR3 is TGTGCCAGCAGCCTCACAGATACGCAGTATTTT. The J gene is TRBJ2-3, the V gene TRBV12-3 or TRBV12-4; D not certain. The CDR3 has 11 amino acids. V was cut by 6 bases and J by 2 bases, with 3 bases left in between.

The chain combines TRBV5-1 with TRBJ2-3; D is possibly TRBD1 (5 bases). V dropped 4 bases and J dropped 5 bases, with 17 bases sitting between them. This CDR3 spans 15 amino acids. From germline, CDR1 is SGHRS and CDR2 YFSETQ. CDR3 sequence (DNA): TGCGCCAGCAGCCTGGGGCAGGGAAGGGTAGATACGCAGTATTTT. Translation gives CASSLGQGRVDTQYF.

This clonotype was picked up a small number of times. The chain couples TRBV12-3 or TRBV12-4 to TRBJ2-7, with 8 bases matching TRBD2. V dropped 8 bases and J dropped 6; count of bases not matched to a gene: 6. The CDR3 contains 12 residues. The CDR3 is CASSAGVSEQYF. The CDR3 DNA follows: TGTGCCAGCTCAGCGGGAGTTTCCGAGCAGTACTTC.

The sample holds a few counts of this clonotype. J is TRBJ2-3 and V is TRBV29-1; 11 bases are a match to TRBD2. Unmatched junction bases numbered 12, after V lost 8 bases and J lost 5 bases. The germline gives CDR1 SQVTM, CDR2 ANQGSEA. The CDR3 runs 15 residues. CDR3 amino acids: CSSSPSGGTKDTQYF. CDR3 coding DNA: TGCAGCTCATCACCTAGCGGGGGGACTAAAGATACGCAGTATTTT.

This clonotype has only a few counts. The rearrangement links TRBV7-9 to TRBJ2-7; TRBD1 aligns across 7 bases. CDR3 length equals 14 residues. The germline V gene encodes CDR1 SEHNR and CDR2 FQNEAQ (reference sequence). Trimming at V came to 4 bases and at J to 2 bases, leaving 5 bases not matched to a gene. As DNA, the CDR3 is TGTGCCAGCAGCTCCCAGGGGGTGACCTACGAGCAGTACTTC. Translated, it gives CASSSQGVTYEQYF.

This clonotype was detected only a few times. This sequence joins TRBV6-5 and TRBJ2-3; D is ambiguous. Germline V CDR1 and CDR2: MNHEY, SVGAGI. The CDR3 has 17 amino acids. Trimming removed 0 bases from V and 0 bases from J, with 13 bases in between. CDR3 sequence (DNA): TGTGCCAGCAGTTACTCCCCCCTTACAGCCAGCACAGATACGCAGTATTTT. Residues: CASSYSPLTASTDTQYF.

This rearrangement joins TRBV9 to TRBJ2-1; 10 bases line up with TRBD2. Losses at the gene ends were 3 bases for V and 8 bases for J; bases not matched to a gene: 11. The CDR3 loop spans 16 amino acids. The germline V gene encodes CDR1 SGDLS and CDR2 YYNGEE. CDR3 sequence (DNA): TGTGCCAGCAGCGGATCAGCTAGCGGGAGATGGGATGAGCAGTTCTTC. Translating gives CASSGSASGRWDEQFF. Using reference TRBV9 and TRBJ2-1 for the parts outside the CDR3, the full variable domain is DSGVTQTPKHLITATGQRVTLRCSPRSGDLSVYWYQQSLDQGLQFLIQYYNGEERAKGNILERFSAQQFPDLHSELNLSSLELGDSALYFCASSGSASGRWDEQFFGPGTRLTVL.

This clonotype was observed a few times. The CDR3 nucleotides read TGTGCTTGCATGGGGCGAAGGAGTGAAGCTTTCTTT. Its protein product is CACMGRRSEAFF. The genes are TRBV6-1 and TRBJ1-1, with D perhaps TRBD1 (5 bases). This CDR3 comprises 12 residues. Looked up from germline, CDR1 is MNHNS and CDR2 is SASEGT.

The J gene is TRBJ1-2, the V gene TRBV6-5; D unresolved. The CDR3 runs 12 residues. V lost 10 bases to trimming and J lost 4 bases, with 13 bases between them. Germline V gene sequence: CDR1 MNHEY, CDR2 SVGAGI. The CDR3 DNA follows: TGTGCCACCGGGGATACGGGCTATGGCTACACCTTC. Amino acids: CATGDTGYGYTF.

This clonotype has just a few counts. The rearrangement joins TRBV20-1 to TRBJ2-5; 12 bases match TRBD2. Germline V gene lookup returns CDR1 DFQATT and CDR2 SNEGSKA (reference sequence). The CDR3 totals 14 residues. V gave up 2 bases and J gave up 5 bases; unmatched junction bases: 3. CDR3 nucleotides: TGCAGTGCTAGACTAGCGGGAGGGTATGAGACCCAGTACTTC. It is translated as CSARLAGGYETQYF.

This clonotype was recorded a few times. The rearrangement uses TRBV2 and TRBJ2-7, with D tentatively TRBD1 or TRBD2 (5 bases each). CDR1 is SNHLY and CDR2 is FYNNEI in the germline V gene. Between the trimmed V and J ends, which lost 5 bases and 6 bases, there was a span of 17 bases. The CDR3 length is 14 residues. The CDR3 loop reads CASSMGDGQGEQYF. The CDR3 DNA is TGTGCCAGCAGTATGGGGGACGGGCAGGGCGAGCAGTACTTC.

This clonotype was counted only a few times. The chain has TRBV7-9 and TRBJ1-5, with D maybe TRBD1 (5 bases). V was trimmed by 6 bases and J by 5 bases, leaving 11 bases between them. Germline V gives CDR1 SEHNR, CDR2 FQNEAQ (reference sequence). The CDR3 loop spans 13 amino acids. CDR3 bases: TGTGCCAGCAGGCTAGGAGGGGATCAGCCCCAGCATTTT. Translation: CASRLGGDQPQHF.

This clonotype was observed many times. The chain joins TRBV2 to TRBJ2-5; weak D call: TRBD2 (6 bases). The germline V gene encodes CDR1 SNHLY and CDR2 FYNNEI. The CDR3 consists of 13 residues. Deletions cut 6 bases from V and 5 bases from J, with 13 bases between. CDR3 loop: CASRGDSSETQYF. The CDR3 nucleotides are TGTGCCAGCAGGGGGGACTCCTCGGAGACCCAGTACTTC.

The table lists this clonotype with a count of one. This sequence joins TRBV5-1 and TRBJ2-5, with 10 bases matching TRBD2. J lost 2 bases, V lost 4 bases, and 5 bases had no gene match. The CDR3 is 15 residues long. CDR1 is SGHRS, CDR2 YFSETQ, per germline. Written as DNA, the CDR3 is TGCGCCAGCAGCCTTAGCGGGAGGTTTCAAGAGACCCAGTACTTC. It specifies CASSLSGRFQETQYF.

A few counts support this clonotype. This chain joins TRBV7-2 and TRBJ2-2; 7 nucleotides match TRBD1. The CDR3 covers 15 residues. Germline CDR1 SGHTA, CDR2 FQGNSA. With V trimmed by 4 bases and J by 2 bases, 4 bases remained unmatched. The CDR3: CASSSRQGNTGELFF. The CDR3, as DNA: TGTGCCAGCAGCTCCCGACAGGGTAACACCGGGGAGCTGTTTTTT. The full variable domain, with the rest looked up from reference TRBV7-2 and TRBJ2-2, is GAGVSQSPSNKVTEKGKDVELRCDPISGHTALYWYRQSLGQGLEFLIYFQGNSAPDKSGLPSDRFSAERTGGSVSTLTIQRTQQEDSAVYLCASSSRQGNTGELFFGEGSRLTVL.

The V gene is TRBV5-1, the J gene TRBJ2-6; weak D call: TRBD2 (5 bases). With 2 bases removed from V and 6 bases from J, the gap between germline ends came to 9 bases. The CDR3 has 14 amino acids. Germline-derived CDR1 and CDR2 are SGHRS and YFSETQ. DNA of the CDR3: TGCGCCAGCAGCTTCGGGGTTGCGGCCAACGTCCTGACTTTC. It translates to CASSFGVAANVLTF.